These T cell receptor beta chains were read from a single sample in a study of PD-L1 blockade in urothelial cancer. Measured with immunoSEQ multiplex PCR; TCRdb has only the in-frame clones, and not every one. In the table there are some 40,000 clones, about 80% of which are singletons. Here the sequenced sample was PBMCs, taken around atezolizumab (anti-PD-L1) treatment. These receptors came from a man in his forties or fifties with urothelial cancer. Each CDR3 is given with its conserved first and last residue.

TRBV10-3,CAIKEDGNQPQHF
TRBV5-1,CASSPPGRGPTDTQYF
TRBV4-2,CASSQNRDRGQSEQFF
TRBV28,CASRLSLAGYNEQFF
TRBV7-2,CASSHKDWRDAYEQYF
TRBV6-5,CASSGRDATNEKLFF
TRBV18,CASSPIQGREAFF
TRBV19,CASSTGGIRNTEAFF
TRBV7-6,CASRHTGDYEQYF
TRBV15,CATSRGLDRGRETQYF
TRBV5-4,CASSSRDSIYNEQFF
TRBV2,CASRPERGTEAFF
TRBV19,CASSIERGNYGYTF
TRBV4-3,CASSQVIDRTYEQYF
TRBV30,CAWGLRGGAVYEQYF
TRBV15,CATSSLRTGGKKKASGTSYEQYF
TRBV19,CASSIGRGVVYEQYF
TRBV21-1,CASSKAEQNNEQFF
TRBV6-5,CASSPPSYEQYF
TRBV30,CAWSVPGFNTEAFF
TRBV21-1,CASSKNYAGNTIYF
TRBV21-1,CASSKPPGCAYNEQFF
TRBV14,CASSPRTVAANTGELFF
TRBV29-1,CSVEDLDTGELFF
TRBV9,CASSRAGDLSYEQYF
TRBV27,CASSLTHYDRVNTEAFF
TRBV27,CASSLSGAGANVLTF
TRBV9,CASSVVSSRYNEQFF
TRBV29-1,CSVRGSNEQFF
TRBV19,CASSVTRAGELFF
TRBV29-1,CSVRPGTSGRDNEQFF
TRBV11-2,CASSRGLMNTGELFF
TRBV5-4,CASSAPGQGIYEQYF
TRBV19,CASRDRVPPGNTIYF
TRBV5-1,CASSISRGSEQFF
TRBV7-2,CASSPQRDTDTQYF
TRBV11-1,CASSFQEPAFF
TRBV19,CATRDRAGSGANVLTF
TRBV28,CASSPEWRTGELFF